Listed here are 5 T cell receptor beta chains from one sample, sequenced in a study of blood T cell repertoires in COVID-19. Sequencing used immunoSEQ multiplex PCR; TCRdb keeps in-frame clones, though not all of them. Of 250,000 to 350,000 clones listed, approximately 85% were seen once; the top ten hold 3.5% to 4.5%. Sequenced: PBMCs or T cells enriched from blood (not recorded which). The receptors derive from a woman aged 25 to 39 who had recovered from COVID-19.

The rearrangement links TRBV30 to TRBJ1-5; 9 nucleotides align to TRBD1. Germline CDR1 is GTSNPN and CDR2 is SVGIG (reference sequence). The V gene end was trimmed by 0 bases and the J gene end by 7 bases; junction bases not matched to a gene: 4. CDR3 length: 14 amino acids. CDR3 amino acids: CAWSVGTGLQPQHF. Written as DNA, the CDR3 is TGTGCCTGGAGTGTAGGGACAGGGCTCCAGCCCCAGCATTTT.

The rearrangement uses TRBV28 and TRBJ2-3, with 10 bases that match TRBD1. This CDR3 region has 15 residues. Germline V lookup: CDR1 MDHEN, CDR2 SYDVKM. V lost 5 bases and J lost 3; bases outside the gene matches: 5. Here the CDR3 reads CASSAPGQGTDTQYF. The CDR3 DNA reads TGTGCCAGCAGTGCGCCGGGACAGGGGACAGATACGCAGTATTTT.

CDR3 region: CASSLRELFF. For the CDR3, the DNA is TGTGCCAGCAGCCTAAGGGAGCTGTTTTTT. V gene TRBV2 combines with J gene TRBJ2-2; the D is unclear. Germline V gives CDR1 SNHLY, CDR2 FYNNEI. Trimming left V 6 bases short and J 9 bases short, with 5 bases between. The CDR3 spans 10 residues.

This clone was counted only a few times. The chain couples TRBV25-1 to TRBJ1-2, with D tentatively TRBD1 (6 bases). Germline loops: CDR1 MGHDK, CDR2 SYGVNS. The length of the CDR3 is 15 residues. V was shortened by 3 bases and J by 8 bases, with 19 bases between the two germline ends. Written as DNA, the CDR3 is TGTGCCAGCAGTGACCGACGGGGGGGCCAAGGAGGCTACACCTTC. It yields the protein CASSDRRGGQGGYTF.

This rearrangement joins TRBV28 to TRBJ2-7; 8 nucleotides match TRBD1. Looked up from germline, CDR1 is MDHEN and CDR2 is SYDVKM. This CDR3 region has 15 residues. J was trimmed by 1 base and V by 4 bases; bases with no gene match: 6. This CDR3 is CASSSTGGTSYEQYF. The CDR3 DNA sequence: TGTGCCAGCAGTTCAACAGGGGGGACTTCCTACGAGCAGTACTTC. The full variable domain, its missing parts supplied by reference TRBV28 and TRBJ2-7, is DVKVTQSSRYLVKRTGEKVFLECVQDMDHENMFWYRQDPGLGLRLIYFSYDVKMKEKGDIPEGYSVSREKKERFSLILESASTNQTSMYLCASSSTGGTSYEQYFGPGTRLTVT.